Below, 20 T cell receptor beta chains from the same sample are listed, as sequenced in a study of CD8 T cells in ankylosing spondylitis. TCRdb redid the calling of the 5' RACE reads with MiXCR, one entry per CDR3 protein. Seen here are 200,000 to 250,000 distinct CDR3 sequences, 20% to 30% observed once, and the top ten hold roughly 6.7%. Source material: blood, either unsorted or a sorted T cell fraction (not recorded which). The receptors shown here come from a male donor with ankylosing spondylitis or in good health (not recorded which).

This chain links TRBV6-1 with TRBJ1-5; D is uncertain. The CDR3 is 13 residues long. The V end was cut by 8 bases, the J end by 3 bases, with 11 bases between. Germline CDR1 MNHNS, CDR2 SASEGT. The CDR3 protein is CASGQADNQPQHF. In DNA form, the CDR3 reads TGTGCCAGCGGGCAAGCCGACAATCAGCCCCAGCATTTT.

This clonotype occurred a few times. This chain joins TRBV29-1 and TRBJ2-7, with a weak D call TRBD1 (5 bases). The germline V gene has CDR1 SQVTM and CDR2 ANQGSEA. Between the trimmed V and J ends, which lost 3 bases and 5 bases, there was a span of 17 bases. The CDR3 contains 14 residues. CDR3 DNA sequence: TGCAGCGTTGATGACGTGCAGGGTAGGCACGAGCAGTACTTC. Protein sequence: CSVDDVQGRHEQYF.

The chain has TRBV20-1 and TRBJ2-3; 8 bases match TRBD2. There are 14 residues in the CDR3. Per germline, CDR1 DFQATT and CDR2 SNEGSKA (reference sequence). Unmatched junction bases numbered 10, after V lost 6 bases and J lost 5 bases. Here the CDR3 DNA reads TGCAGTGCCCTCGGGGGACTAGGAAGAGATACGCAGTATTTT. This sequence encodes CSALGGLGRDTQYF.

The sample holds many counts of this clonotype. The junction does not match germline at one end; this may be a read error. J is TRBJ2-6 and V is TRBV29-1; 7 positions match TRBD1. The CDR3 length is 12 residues. Germline V CDR1 and CDR2: SQVTM, ANQGSEA. CDR3 DNA sequence: TGCAGCGTTGATGAGGGGGCGGGTGTTGCGGCTTTC. This encodes CSVDEGAGVAAF. Complete variable domain (other parts from reference TRBV29-1 and TRBJ2-6): SAVISQKPSRDICQRGTSLTIQCQVDSQVTMMFWYRQQPGQSLTLIATANQGSEATYESGFVIDKFPISRPNLTFSTLTVSNMSPEDSSIYLCSVDEGAGVAAFGAGSRLTVL.

The V gene is TRBV12-3 or TRBV12-4, the J gene TRBJ1-1, with D unresolved. The CDR3 contains 12 residues. V dropped 4 bases and J dropped 8 bases, with 11 bases sitting between them. DNA for the CDR3: TGTGCCAGCAGTTCTAGAGGCGCCGAAGCTTTCTTT. It specifies CASSSRGAEAFF.

This clonotype was recorded at least ten times. The chain is built from TRBV10-3 and TRBJ2-3; D assignment may be TRBD1 or TRBD2 (5 bases each). Germline V CDR1 and CDR2: ENHRY, SYGVKD. V was trimmed by 10 bases and J by 6 bases, leaving 14 bases between them. The CDR3 extends over 12 amino acids. DNA for the CDR3: TGTGCCACCCGAGGGGACGGGGATACGCAGTATTTT. Translating it yields CATRGDGDTQYF.

This rearrangement joins TRBV20-1 to TRBJ2-3; D is unresolved. The CDR3 has 11 amino acids. Germline V CDR1 and CDR2: DFQATT, SNEGSKA (reference sequence). The CDR3 DNA reads TGCGGTGGTGCCAGCACAGATACGCAGTATTTT. Its protein product is CGGASTDTQYF.

This clonotype was counted only a few times. This chain links TRBV15 with TRBJ2-5; D perhaps matches TRBD1 (5 bases). Between the trimmed V and J ends, which lost 3 bases and 5 bases, there was a span of 13 bases. This CDR3 has 14 residues. Germline-derived CDR1 and CDR2 are LNHNV and YYDKDF (reference sequence). The CDR3 loop reads CATSRSQGRETQYF. The CDR3 bases are TGTGCCACCAGCAGGAGTCAGGGAAGGGAGACCCAGTACTTC.

Only a few counts were recorded for this clonotype. DNA for the CDR3: TGCAGTGCCGAACCGGGACAGGGGGCCAATGAGCAGTTCTTC. It codes for CSAEPGQGANEQFF. The V and J genes are TRBV20-1 and TRBJ2-1, with 12 bases that match TRBD1. Germline V lookup: CDR1 DFQATT, CDR2 SNEGSKA (reference sequence). Losses at the gene ends were 6 bases for V and 6 bases for J; bases not matched to a gene: 6. This CDR3 contains 14 residues.

V and J are TRBV6-6 and TRBJ1-6, with D unresolved. The CDR3 sequence is 12 residues long. The germline V gene has CDR1 MNHNY and CDR2 SVGAGI (reference sequence). Trimming shortened V by 7 bases and J by 7 bases, and 8 bases separated the two germline ends. The CDR3 DNA follows: TGTGCCAGCACCAACAGAAATTCACCCCTCCACTTT. Translated: CASTNRNSPLHF.

V usage is TRBV19 and J usage is TRBJ2-2; no clear D gene. Germline V gene sequence: CDR1 LNHDA, CDR2 SQIVND (reference sequence). Deletions cut 2 bases from V and 3 bases from J, with 10 bases between. The CDR3 length is 15 residues. The CDR3 region is CASSISGLYTGELFF. The CDR3, as DNA: TGTGCCAGTAGTATATCTGGCCTCTACACCGGGGAGCTGTTTTTT.

At least ten counts were recorded for this clonotype. The chain carries TRBV29-1 and TRBJ2-3, with 10 bases aligning to TRBD1. After removal of 3 bases from V and 8 bases from J, the junction contained 8 bases not matched to a gene. The CDR3 runs to 14 residues. Germline V gene sequence: CDR1 SQVTM, CDR2 ANQGSEA. CDR3 sequence: CSVERTGGRGTQYF. The CDR3 coding sequence is TGCAGCGTTGAGAGGACAGGGGGTAGGGGTACGCAGTATTTT.

This clonotype has at least ten counts. The chain couples TRBV7-2 to TRBJ1-4; D possibly corresponds to TRBD1 (6 bases). CDR3 length: 15 residues. Per germline, CDR1 SGHTA and CDR2 FQGNSA. Trimming left V 5 bases short and J 7 bases short, with 17 bases between. CDR3 sequence: CASSARGGRFEKLFF. In DNA form, the CDR3 reads TGTGCCAGCAGCGCCCGTGGGGGGCGATTTGAAAAACTGTTTTTT. Looking up the rest from reference TRBV7-2 and TRBJ1-4 gives the full variable domain: GAGVSQSPSNKVTEKGKDVELRCDPISGHTALYWYRQSLGQGLEFLIYFQGNSAPDKSGLPSDRFSAERTGGSVSTLTIQRTQQEDSAVYLCASSARGGRFEKLFFGSGTQLSVL.

The V call is TRBV4-2, the J call TRBJ2-5; 14 positions match TRBD2. The CDR3 is made up of 16 amino acids. The V and J ends lost 3 bases and 5 bases, in that order; junction bases with no gene match: 5. Germline CDR1 and CDR2: LGHNA and YNFKEQ. This CDR3 reads CASSQGLAGAQETQYF. CDR3 in DNA: TGTGCCAGCAGCCAGGGACTAGCGGGGGCACAGGAGACCCAGTACTTC.

This clonotype was picked up many times. The rearrangement joins TRBV10-3 to TRBJ2-7; 9 bases are shared with TRBD1. Germline trimming cut 3 bases from V and 1 base from J; bases unmatched to any gene: 4. The germline CDR1 and CDR2 sequences are ENHRY and SYGVKD. This CDR3 is built from 15 residues. CDR3 DNA sequence: TGTGCCATCAGTGATGGGACAGGGCTATCCTACGAGCAGTACTTC. This sequence encodes CAISDGTGLSYEQYF.

This clonotype was recorded at least ten times. The rearrangement joins TRBV11-2 to TRBJ2-7; 7 nucleotides agree with TRBD2. Germline V gene data show CDR1 as SGHAT and CDR2 as FQNNGV. The V segment lost 1 base and the J segment 1 base; nucleotides outside the gene matches: 1. The CDR3 sequence is 14 residues long. The CDR3 sequence is CASSLVRESYEQYF. The CDR3 nucleotides are TGTGCCAGCAGCTTAGTGCGGGAGTCCTACGAGCAGTACTTC.

Only a few counts were recorded for this clonotype. V and J are TRBV24-1 and TRBJ2-1; D gene uncertain. Trimming cost V 2 bases and J 4 bases, with 5 bases left between them. CDR1 and CDR2 from the germline V gene are KGHDR and SFDVKD. This CDR3 has 13 amino acids. The CDR3 is CATSDSKYNEQFF. CDR3 DNA sequence: TGTGCCACCAGTGATTCCAAGTACAATGAGCAGTTCTTC.

This clonotype was picked up many times. The chain has TRBV12-3 or TRBV12-4 and TRBJ2-1; D gene unclear. The CDR3 consists of 12 residues. Between the trimmed V and J ends, which lost 6 bases and 7 bases, there was a span of 10 bases. Written as DNA, the CDR3 is TGTGCCAGCAGATACAGTAGGAATGAGCAGTTCTTC. Amino acid sequence: CASRYSRNEQFF.

The chain carries TRBV20-1 and TRBJ2-2; D unclear. The CDR3 runs to 15 residues. Trimming shortened V by 4 bases and J by 1 base, and 13 bases separated the two germline ends. CDR1 is DFQATT, CDR2 SNEGSKA, per germline (reference sequence). CDR3 sequence reads: CSAKSGFQNTGELFF. CDR3 bases: TGCAGTGCTAAATCTGGCTTCCAGAACACCGGGGAGCTGTTTTTT.

This clonotype appeared a single time. A read error may be the cause here, since a much bigger clone is one base away. This chain links TRBV10-3 with TRBJ1-6, with no clear D. There are 14 residues in the CDR3. Between the trimmed V and J ends, which lost 10 bases and 5 bases, there was a span of 15 bases. Per the germline V gene, CDR1 is ENHRY and CDR2 is SYGVKD. CDR3 in amino acids: CATTTHKNNSPLHF. For the CDR3, the DNA is TGTGCCACTACAACACATAAAAATAATTCACCCCTCCACTTT.